These T cell receptor beta chains were read from a single sample in a study of blood T cells in healthy people across ages. Each CDR3 protein is one row after TCRdb ran MiXCR on the 5' RACE reads. This sample has approximately 790,000 distinct CDR3 sequences, with 60% to 80% found just once. The specimen sequenced was blood. These receptor sequences come from a man between 25 and 39 years old in good health. CDR3s include the opening cysteine and the closing phenylalanine or tryptophan.

v_gene	j_gene	CDR3aa
TRBV7-2	TRBJ1-6	CASRPEAGFHYNSPLHF
TRBV4-1	TRBJ2-5	CASSHKGTGQETQYF
TRBV9	TRBJ2-5	CASSVEGQWRETQYF
TRBV4-2	TRBJ2-7	CASSQVGMNNEQYF
TRBV28	.	CASSLYGGGPYEQYF
TRBV2	TRBJ1-1	CASSDRDSGEAFF
TRBV27	TRBJ2-1	CASSLLGLAESSYNEQFF
TRBV27	TRBJ1-1	CASSLSAAGYTEAFF
TRBV5-6	TRBJ2-3	CASSTGGEGTQYF
TRBV20-1	TRBJ2-3	CSATTATLGTDTQYF
TRBV29-1	TRBJ1-2	CSDTIGAGGYTF
TRBV7-9	TRBJ2-4	CASSLWGGHKAKNIQYF
TRBV4-2	.	CASSQDSFEQYF
TRBV29-1	TRBJ1-2	CSVDRGDTGGGYTF
TRBV2	TRBJ1-5	CASMISAGGNQPQHF
TRBV5-1	TRBJ2-3	CASSLAGGNPDTQYF
TRBV27	TRBJ1-4	CASSSETGGDEKLFF
TRBV20-1	TRBJ1-2	CSAPPGIVPDGYTF
TRBV21-1	TRBJ1-1	CASSVTELMNTEAFF
TRBV7-2	TRBJ2-1	CASSPNSGQGMEQFF
TRBV7-9	TRBJ1-2	CASSFTLTGNYGYTF
TRBV2	TRBJ2-4	CASSVRTSGGGSSYNEQYF
TRBV10-3	TRBJ1-4	CAITGSTNEKLFF
TRBV27	TRBJ2-1	CASSLNGRGEQFF